This TCR beta chain was identified during a study of T-cell reconstitution after alpha-beta-depleted transplantation in children. Study-level results: There were reportedly several hundred expanded graft clones from which alpha-beta T cells came about two months after transplant. In some patients, recipient T cells and intrathymic progenitors surviving conditioning explained high day-60 diversity. T-cell numbers and diversity, one year after transplant, stemmed largely from T cells that were newly produced.

Germline V lookup: CDR1 SEHNR, CDR2 FQNEAQ (reference sequence). The length of the CDR3 is 12 residues. With 5 bases clipped from V and 6 bases from J, the junction kept 3 bases outside the gene matches. There are many counts of this clonotype. The antigen is unknown. The library targeted TCRbeta and was prepared with unique molecular identifiers. TCRdb re-derived calls from the PCR reads in MiXCR, one entry per CDR3 protein. The sample comprises fewer than 550,000 distinct CDR3 sequences, 10% of which are singletons, and around 2% rests with the top ten. The rearrangement uses TRBV7-9 and TRBJ1-1, with TRBD1 matching over 7 bases. The material sequenced was PBMCs, taken before TCRalphabeta/CD19-depleted stem cell transplant. This TCR came from a child aged 2 to 15 with inherited bone marrow failure, due to receive a stem cell transplant. CDR3 sequence reads: CASSPQGAEAFF. The CDR3 nucleotides read TGTGCCAGCAGCCCCCAGGGGGCTGAAGCTTTCTTT.